This entry lists 29 T cell receptor beta chains sequenced from one sample in a study of T cells in Graves' hyperthyroidism and ophthalmopathy. Researchers amplified the TCR beta CDR3 regions from RNA transcripts. First-round RT-PCR targeting the TCR CDR3 was performed with the HTBI primer set. TCRdb ran MiXCR on the multiplex PCR reads and lists one entry per CDR3 protein. The sample carries fewer than 500,000 distinct CDR3 sequences, roughly 14% recorded once. Material: blood. These receptors all stem from a man aged 18 to 30 with Graves' ophthalmopathy.

This clonotype was found many times. The chain is built from TRBV11-2 and TRBJ2-7, with D uncertain. This CDR3 spans 17 amino acids. Trimming removed 0 bases at V and 0 bases at J, with 15 bases between. Per germline, CDR1 SGHAT and CDR2 FQNNGV. The CDR3 loop reads CASSLDSSRSSSYEQYF. The CDR3 DNA sequence: TGTGCCAGCAGCTTAGACTCGAGCCGCTCCAGCTCCTACGAGCAGTACTTC.

This clonotype has at least ten counts. The rearrangement uses TRBV24-1 and TRBJ2-1; D uncertain. Germline V CDR1 and CDR2: KGHDR, SFDVKD. V was shortened by 6 bases and J by 6 bases, with 5 bases between the two germline ends. The CDR3 runs 11 residues. DNA of the CDR3: TGTGCCACCAGTTACTTCAATGAGCAGTTCTTC. Translation: CATSYFNEQFF.

This clonotype has ten or more counts. The genes are TRBV12-3 or TRBV12-4 and TRBJ2-5, with 12 bases matching TRBD1. The CDR3 has 14 amino acids. After removal of 6 bases from V and 5 bases from J, the junction contained 4 bases not matched to a gene. The CDR3, as DNA: TGTGCCAGCAGAGGGACAGGGGGCGGGGAGACCCAGTACTTC. Its translation: CASRGTGGGETQYF.

This clonotype has a count of ten or more. The junction differs from germline at one of its ends, possibly a read error. This rearrangement joins TRBV6-5 to TRBJ2-3; D tentatively reads TRBD1 or TRBD2 (5 bases each). The CDR3 sequence is 18 residues long. CDR1 is MNHEY, CDR2 SVGAGI, per germline. The chain's CDR3 is CASSHSLRAGTTTDTQYF. The DNA for the CDR3 is TGTGCCAGCAGTCACTCCCTGAGGGCAGGGACCACCACAGATACGCAGTATTTT.

This clonotype was observed a handful of times. The J gene is TRBJ1-2, the V gene TRBV18; 8 nucleotides align to TRBD1. The CDR3 is 16 amino acids. V was pared by 1 base and J by 8 bases, with 12 bases of the junction left unmatched. Germline lookup yields CDR1 KGHSH and CDR2 LQKENI. For the CDR3, the DNA is TGTGCCAGCTCACCACGCGACCTGACAGGGGAGGACGGCTACACCTTC. It yields the protein CASSPRDLTGEDGYTF.

This clonotype was recorded many times. DNA for the CDR3: TGCAGTGCTAGAGATCTAGACAGGGGGAGGACCTACGAGCAGTACTTC. Its translation: CSARDLDRGRTYEQYF. This sequence joins TRBV20-1 and TRBJ2-7; 9 nucleotides align to TRBD1. CDR3 length equals 16 residues. Trimming at V came to 0 bases and at J to 2 bases, leaving 8 bases not matched to a gene. Per germline, CDR1 DFQATT and CDR2 SNEGSKA (reference sequence).

This clonotype has just a few counts. The genes are TRBV6-5 and TRBJ1-5; tentatively, D is TRBD1 (5 bases). The CDR3 spans 15 residues. The germline V and J ends were trimmed by 1 base and 0 bases, with 7 bases remaining between them. Germline assignment: CDR1 MNHEY and CDR2 SVGAGI. CDR3 bases: TGTGCCAGCAGTTACTTCAGGGCTAGCAATCAGCCCCAGCATTTT. This codes for CASSYFRASNQPQHF.

The table lists this clonotype with many counts. This chain connects TRBV18 to TRBJ2-1; 8 bases are shared with TRBD2. J gave up 9 bases and V 1 base, and 8 bases lay outside the gene matches. Germline CDR1 reads KGHSH; CDR2 reads LQKENI. CDR3 length: 15 residues. CDR3 sequence: CASSPLSGSGGEQFF. As DNA, the CDR3 is TGTGCCAGCTCACCACTCAGCGGGAGTGGCGGTGAGCAGTTCTTC.

This clonotype was seen at least ten times. The rearrangement links TRBV18 to TRBJ1-2; 8 bases map to TRBD1. The CDR3 runs to 16 residues. Trimming at V came to 2 bases and at J to 3 bases, leaving 8 bases not matched to a gene. Germline CDR1 KGHSH, CDR2 LQKENI. The CDR3 loop reads CASSPSSDREDYGYTF. The DNA for the CDR3 is TGTGCCAGCTCACCAAGTTCGGACAGGGAAGACTATGGCTACACCTTC.

This clonotype was recorded at least ten times. This chain links TRBV7-2 with TRBJ2-1; possible D gene TRBD1, 5 bases. CDR3 length: 15 amino acids. Looked up from germline, CDR1 is SGHTA and CDR2 is FQGNSA. Trimming stripped 2 bases from V and 10 bases from J, with 18 bases between. The CDR3 region is CASSLNQGIYGEQFF. In nucleotides, the CDR3 is TGTGCCAGCAGCTTAAACCAGGGTATCTACGGGGAGCAGTTCTTC. Full variable domain (missing parts from reference TRBV7-2 and TRBJ2-1): GAGVSQSPSNKVTEKGKDVELRCDPISGHTALYWYRQSLGQGLEFLIYFQGNSAPDKSGLPSDRFSAERTGGSVSTLTIQRTQQEDSAVYLCASSLNQGIYGEQFFGPGTRLTVL.

In its sample, this clonotype was seen many times. This rearrangement joins TRBV29-1 to TRBJ1-2, with D hard to call. From germline, CDR1 is SQVTM and CDR2 ANQGSEA. Trimming stripped 3 bases from V and 8 bases from J, with 13 bases between. This CDR3 is built from 12 residues. CDR3 bases: TGCAGCGTTGAGAGCAGGTCTAGGGGCTACACCTTC. This sequence encodes CSVESRSRGYTF. The complete variable domain, with remaining parts taken from reference TRBV29-1 and TRBJ1-2, reads SAVISQKPSRDICQRGTSLTIQCQVDSQVTMMFWYRQQPGQSLTLIATANQGSEATYESGFVIDKFPISRPNLTFSTLTVSNMSPEDSSIYLCSVESRSRGYTFGSGTRLTVV.

The chain is built from TRBV29-1 and TRBJ2-3, with 10 bases aligning to TRBD1. The CDR3 has 16 residues. Germline trimming cut 1 base from V and 4 bases from J; bases unmatched to any gene: 8. Per germline, CDR1 SQVTM and CDR2 ANQGSEA. The CDR3 DNA follows: TGCAGCGTTGAAGGGGGGATCGGACAGGGGGCAGATACGCAGTATTTT. As protein: CSVEGGIGQGADTQYF.

This clonotype has more than one count but fewer than ten. DNA for the CDR3: TGCAGCGTTGCTCTACCTTCCTACGAGCAGTACTTC. This codes for CSVALPSYEQYF. The V gene is TRBV29-1, the J gene TRBJ2-7; no firm D call. From germline, CDR1 is SQVTM and CDR2 ANQGSEA. The CDR3 runs to 12 residues. The V end was cut by 4 bases, the J end by 1 base, with 8 bases between.

This clonotype was recorded many times. The chain joins TRBV27 to TRBJ1-6; TRBD1 is a possible D gene (6 bases). CDR3 length equals 15 residues. Germline lookup yields CDR1 MNHEY and CDR2 SMNVEV (reference sequence). Trimming cost V 10 bases and J 3 bases, with 16 bases left between them. Written as DNA, the CDR3 is TGTGCCACCAAAATACAGGGATTCTATAATTCACCCCTCCACTTT. Encoded protein: CATKIQGFYNSPLHF.

This clonotype was detected ten times or more. The chain is built from TRBV28 and TRBJ2-7, with 10 bases identical to TRBD2. Germline loops: CDR1 MDHEN, CDR2 SYDVKM. Trimming removed 6 bases from V and 1 base from J; junction bases left unmatched: 9. This CDR3 is 16 amino acids long. In DNA form, the CDR3 reads TGTGCCAGCAGCCTTTCCTCTAGCGGGAGTTCCTACGAGCAGTACTTC. It is translated as CASSLSSSGSSYEQYF.

This chain uses TRBV27 with TRBJ2-7; 8 nucleotides agree with TRBD2. This CDR3 region has 16 residues. Germline V lookup: CDR1 MNHEY, CDR2 SMNVEV (reference sequence). Trimming cost V 4 bases and J 5 bases; bases outside gene matches: 13. CDR3 amino acids: CASSSRLGGRIHEQYF. Written as DNA, the CDR3 is TGTGCCAGCAGTTCCCGGTTGGGCGGGAGGATCCACGAGCAGTACTTC.

The chain recombines TRBV19 with TRBJ1-2; no clear D. The length of the CDR3 is 13 residues. Looked up from germline, CDR1 is LNHDA and CDR2 is SQIVND (reference sequence). Trimming removed 10 bases at V and 5 bases at J, with 17 bases between. CDR3 amino acids: CAILTDGVYGYTF. In DNA form, the CDR3 reads TGTGCCATCTTGACGGACGGGGTTTATGGCTACACCTTC. Filled out from reference TRBV19 and TRBJ1-2, the complete variable domain reads DGGITQSPKYLFRKEGQNVTLSCEQNLNHDAMYWYRQDPGQGLRLIYYSQIVNDFQKGDIAEGYSVSREKKESFPLTVTSAQKNPTAFYLCAILTDGVYGYTFGSGTRLTVV.

This clonotype was seen ten or more times. The J gene is TRBJ1-5, the V gene TRBV30; 9 nucleotides line up with TRBD1. The CDR3 has 13 residues. The ends lost 3 bases at V and 7 bases at J; junction bases unmatched: 4. The V gene's germline CDR1 is GTSNPN and CDR2 SVGIG (reference sequence). The CDR3: CAWRGQGPQPQHF. The CDR3 DNA reads TGTGCCTGGAGGGGACAGGGCCCCCAGCCCCAGCATTTT.

The sample holds a few counts of this clonotype. The chain joins TRBV19 to TRBJ1-2; D not certain. Trimming stripped 7 bases from V and 5 bases from J, with 20 bases between. Germline values: CDR1 LNHDA, CDR2 SQIVND (reference sequence). The CDR3 consists of 15 residues. CDR3 protein: CASTLSVWDRYGYTF. In DNA, the CDR3 is TGTGCCAGTACCCTCTCAGTATGGGATCGGTATGGCTACACCTTC.

This clonotype was seen at least ten times. The chain combines TRBV14 with TRBJ2-3, with D uncertain. The CDR3 loop spans 14 amino acids. V was cut by 5 bases and J by 8 bases, with 17 bases left in between. Germline CDR1 and CDR2: SGHDN and FVKESK. DNA of the CDR3: TGTGCCAGCAGCGCCAAGCTGGACCGAGGTACGCAGTATTTT. Translation: CASSAKLDRGTQYF. Combining the CDR3 with reference TRBV14 and TRBJ2-3 gives the whole variable domain EAGVTQFPSHSVIEKGQTVTLRCDPISGHDNLYWYRRVMGKEIKFLLHFVKESKQDESGMPNNRFLAERTGGTYSTLKVQPAELEDSGVYFCASSAKLDRGTQYFGPGTRLTVL.

Details on this clonotype: One end of the junction varies from germline; a read error may be responsible. The rearrangement uses TRBV7-3 and TRBJ2-3; 11 bases fit TRBD2. The CDR3 length is 19 residues. Germline CDR1 reads SGHTA; CDR2 reads FQGTGA. CDR3 protein: CASSSVLSLTSGATDAQYF. The CDR3 coding sequence is TGTGCCAGCAGCTCCGTATTGTCTCTGACTAGCGGGGCCACAGATGCGCAGTATTTT.

This clonotype was detected ten times or more. This chain links TRBV29-1 with TRBJ2-3, with D perhaps matching TRBD2 (6 bases). The germline V gene encodes CDR1 SQVTM and CDR2 ANQGSEA. This CDR3 is built from 13 residues. CDR3 nucleotide sequence: TGCGCGGGGACTTTGGAAAACGTAGATACGCAGTATTTT. This gives the protein CAGTLENVDTQYF.

This clonotype was seen ten or more times. This chain's CDR3 is CASSARTGETYTDTQYF. The CDR3 DNA follows: TGTGCCAGCAGCGCCCGGACAGGGGAAACATACACAGATACGCAGTATTTT. The V call is TRBV9, the J call TRBJ2-3; 9 bases are a match to TRBD1. The CDR3 covers 17 residues. Germline CDR1 is SGDLS and CDR2 is YYNGEE. Trimming took 3 bases from V and 2 from J; bases not matched to a gene: 10.

This clonotype was detected ten times or more. V usage is TRBV6-5 and J usage is TRBJ2-7; D not certain. This CDR3 spans 14 amino acids. Germline loops: CDR1 MNHEY, CDR2 SVGAGI. Trimming shortened V by 1 base and J by 2 bases, and 9 bases separated the two germline ends. In DNA form, the CDR3 reads TGTGCCAGCAGTTACTTGCATTCAACCTACGAGCAGTACTTC. Encoded protein: CASSYLHSTYEQYF.

With respect to this clonotype: It may be a read error: a sequence one base away is much more abundant. The chain links TRBV15 to TRBJ2-3; TRBD2 is a possible D gene (6 bases). The V and J ends lost 0 bases and 4 bases respectively, with 11 bases between them. The CDR3 covers 15 residues. Germline values: CDR1 LNHNV, CDR2 YYDKDF (reference sequence). For the CDR3, the DNA is TGTGCCACCAGCAGAGATCTTGCTAGCGCAGATACGCAGTATTTT. Encoded protein: CATSRDLASADTQYF.

At least ten counts were recorded for this clonotype. The chain employs TRBV5-1 and TRBJ2-3, with TRBD1 as a possible D gene (5 bases). Germline V gives CDR1 SGHRS, CDR2 YFSETQ. V was shortened by 2 bases and J by 0 bases, with 10 bases between the two germline ends. This CDR3 contains 15 residues. This CDR3 reads CASSFDSRSTDTQYF. The DNA for the CDR3 is TGCGCCAGCAGCTTCGACAGCCGTAGCACAGATACGCAGTATTTT.

Many counts were recorded for this clonotype. The chain links TRBV7-9 to TRBJ1-2; tentative D call: TRBD1 (5 bases). V lost 5 bases and J lost 6, with 19 bases in between. The germline CDR1 and CDR2 sequences are SEHNR and FQNEAQ (reference sequence). CDR3 size: 15 residues. The DNA for the CDR3 is TGTGCCAGCAGCCAGGGACTGCCCTCCTGGGATGGCTACACCTTC. It translates to CASSQGLPSWDGYTF.

This clonotype was picked up a small number of times. This chain joins TRBV5-1 and TRBJ1-2; 9 bases align to TRBD1. The CDR3 spans 16 residues. The V gene's germline CDR1 is SGHRS and CDR2 YFSETQ. Trimming cost V 3 bases and J 7 bases; bases outside gene matches: 13. CDR3 in amino acids: CASSSPGTGYPVGYTF. DNA for the CDR3: TGCGCCAGCAGCTCCCCCGGGACAGGGTACCCGGTTGGCTACACCTTC.

This clonotype came up a few times. The genes are TRBV19 and TRBJ1-2; no definite D call. V lost 3 bases, J lost 4 bases, and 18 bases lay in between. The CDR3 is made up of 16 amino acids. The germline CDR1 and CDR2 sequences are LNHDA and SQIVND (reference sequence). The CDR3 reads CASSISGNLRAYGYTF. CDR3 sequence (DNA): TGTGCCAGTAGTATTAGTGGGAACCTACGAGCCTATGGCTACACCTTC.